This T cell receptor beta chain was identified in a study of response to subunit inactivated influenza vaccine. Study results and limitations: After each seasonal influenza vaccination, few new T cells are recruited, the authors suggested.

A word on this clonotype: Its specificity is not known.

TCRdb re-called the RT-PCR reads with MiXCR, one entry per CDR3 protein. The sample holds about 700,000 distinct CDR3 sequences, approximately 14% seen once. Sequencing was performed on PBMCs from blood, taken 14 to 15 days before vaccination. This receptor was obtained from a man in his forties or fifties who received an inactivated influenza vaccine.

The CDR3 region has the DNA TGTGCCAGCAGTTTACAGGCTACCTACGAGCAGTACTTC. It is translated as CASSLQATYEQYF. V is TRBV27 and J is TRBJ2-7; D not resolved. The CDR3 is made up of 13 amino acids. CDR1 is MNHEY, CDR2 SMNVEV, per germline (reference sequence). V lost 2 bases, J lost 2 bases, and 7 bases lay in between.